The TCR beta chain under discussion was sequenced for a study of blood T cell repertoires in COVID-19. As for the study in general: Spain, Italy and the United States supplied samples that represented acute and convalescent COVID-19. T cells, B-cell-depleted T cells, or PBMCs provided the cDNA or gDNA that served as material.

As handled by the study authors: Nucleated cell counts were estimated from reference gene primer amplification. Profiled with immunoSEQ multiplex PCR; TCRdb holds only in-frame clones, not every one. V and J calls and clone size are those listed in that table; D and trimming were worked out from the DNA. This repertoire shows 150,000 to 160,000 clones, around 89% found once; its top ten account for about 15%. The CDR3 has 16 amino acids. The material sequenced was peripheral blood. The receptor was isolated from a woman aged 35 to 49 with acute or convalescent COVID-19. The gene calls are TRBV21-1 and TRBJ2-7; TRBD2 reflects the table's D call only, with no check against the DNA. TRBV21-1 is deemed a pseudogene. CDR3 DNA sequence: TGTGCCAGCAGCGCGCTTAGGCTAGCGGACTCCTACGAGCAGTACTTC. This translates into CASSALRLADSYEQYF.